This TCR beta chain was recorded in a study of T cell responses to AZD1222 COVID-19 vaccine. The V gene lost 4 bases and the J gene lost 5 bases, with 16 bases spanning the gap. The CDR3 totals 15 residues. Germline assignment: CDR1 SGDLS and CDR2 YYNGEE. Notes on the study in general: A reported finding is that nearly half of spike-specific TCRs target unmutated variant regions. The study found Spike-specific TCR breadth and depth rose after two AZD1222 doses.

This clone was detected only once. The antigen remains undetermined. The data were produced by immunoSEQ multiplex PCR, yet TCRdb's version contains in-frame clones alone and is incomplete. This sample carries over 150,000 clones, approximately 90% of them seen once, and the ten largest clones take around 4.5%. The specimen comprised peripheral blood, sampled on day 0 of MenACWY control vaccination. This TCR was sampled from an adult in good health. The chain combines TRBV9 with TRBJ2-1; D tentatively reads TRBD1 or TRBD2 (5 bases each). CDR3 region: CASSPRDLTHNEQFF. CDR3 nucleotides: TGTGCCAGCAGCCCCCGGGACCTCACCCACAATGAGCAGTTCTTC.